This TCR beta chain was captured in a study of shared clonotypes between healthy human individuals. Whole-study context: The people who gave samples were a couple of women and a few men aged 18 to 49.

The CDR3 has 11 amino acids. Germline loops: CDR1 SQVTM, CDR2 ANQGSEA. Samples underwent the assay at deep level. Libraries were prepared by immunoSEQ multiplex PCR; TCRdb keeps only in-frame clonotypes and omits some of them. The table lists about 500,000 clones, roughly four fifths of them singletons. Extraction of genomic DNA in unsorted samples used approximately 84 million PBMCs. In the case of this clone: The likely explanation is a read error, given a far larger clone one base away. Within the sample, other DNA sequences also encode this same CDR3.

The chain employs TRBV29-1 and TRBJ2-3; 7 bases map to TRBD1. The source material was PBMCs. The clonotype was recovered from a woman in her forties in good health. Some clones in this sample may be carry-over from other donors' samples. CDR3 DNA sequence: TGCAGCGTTGATCAGGGGGATACGCAGTATTTC. This translates into CSVDQGDTQYF.